What follows are 18 T cell receptor beta chains derived from one specimen sequenced in a study of graft-versus-host responses after intestinal transplantation. The repertoire was sequenced with immunoSEQ multiplex PCR; TCRdb's copy has only in-frame clones and lacks some. Altogether tens of thousands of clones are present, over 90% being singletons, with the ten largest covering around 0.22%. Their antigen targets remain unknown. This sample comprised unstimulated CD8+ T cells sorted from spleen or lymph node cells, obtained before transplant. Every receptor here comes from a human donor who was the organ donor for an intestinal transplant.

The chain employs TRBV25-1 and TRBJ1-1; TRBD1 aligns across 8 bases. The CDR3 spans 14 residues. The J segment lost 5 bases and the V segment lost 4 bases, leaving 6 bases of the junction unmatched. Per the germline V gene, CDR1 is MGHDK and CDR2 is SYGVNS. CDR3 amino acids: CASSVTGVGTEAFF. DNA for the CDR3: TGTGCCAGCAGTGTGACAGGGGTGGGAACTGAAGCTTTCTTT.

This chain links TRBV19 with TRBJ2-7; 9 positions agree with TRBD1. The CDR3 totals 19 residues. Germline CDR1 is LNHDA and CDR2 is SQIVND (reference sequence). With 3 bases clipped from V and 1 base from J, the junction kept 16 bases outside the gene matches. The CDR3 spells CASSIPPGQGGRRSYEQYF. The DNA of the CDR3 is TGTGCCAGTAGTATCCCTCCGGGACAGGGTGGAAGAAGATCCTACGAGCAGTACTTC.

CDR3 amino acids: CASSLLLSSANTGELFF. The CDR3 nucleotides are TGTGCCAGCAGCTTATTATTAAGCAGCGCGAACACCGGGGAGCTGTTTTTT. The chain links TRBV7-9 to TRBJ2-2; D uncertain. The CDR3 extends over 17 amino acids. V lost 2 bases, J lost 0 bases, and 13 bases lay in between. Germline V gives CDR1 SEHNR, CDR2 FQNEAQ (reference sequence).

This chain links TRBV6-1 with TRBJ1-2, with TRBD1 as a possible D gene (5 bases). The ends were cut back, 4 bases at V and 2 bases at J, with 5 bases in the middle. Germline loops: CDR1 MNHNS, CDR2 SASEGT. The CDR3 is made up of 12 amino acids. The CDR3 DNA reads as TGTGCCAGCAGTGGGACAAACTATGGCTACACCTTC. Encoded protein: CASSGTNYGYTF.

The rearrangement links TRBV7-9 to TRBJ2-7, with 7 nucleotides matching TRBD1. V shed 3 bases and J 2 bases; nucleotides not matched to a gene: 1. Germline assignment: CDR1 SEHNR and CDR2 FQNEAQ (reference sequence). The CDR3 sequence is 13 residues long. CDR3 amino acids: CASSFGTAYEQYF. Written as DNA, the CDR3 is TGTGCCAGCAGCTTCGGGACAGCCTACGAGCAGTACTTC.

This chain joins TRBV19 and TRBJ1-5; D call uncertain. The V end lost 3 bases, the J end lost 7 bases, and 10 bases lay between the germline ends. The CDR3 contains 13 residues. Germline CDR1 LNHDA, CDR2 SQIVND (reference sequence). CDR3: CASSIMPGQPQHF. The CDR3 DNA reads as TGTGCCAGTAGTATTATGCCGGGGCAGCCCCAGCATTTT.

This rearrangement joins TRBV7-9 to TRBJ1-5; D is ambiguous. This CDR3 is built from 15 residues. V was trimmed by 1 base and J by 5 bases, leaving 12 bases between them. CDR1 and CDR2 from the germline V gene are SEHNR and FQNEAQ (reference sequence). The CDR3 DNA reads TGTGCCAGCAGCTTAGGAGCTAGGCCCCATCAGCCCCAGCATTTT. Translating gives CASSLGARPHQPQHF.

The chain recombines TRBV5-1 with TRBJ2-5; D remains unclear. CDR1 is SGHRS, CDR2 YFSETQ, per germline. V lost 4 bases and J 2 bases, leaving 9 bases between the germline ends. CDR3 length: 13 residues. DNA of the CDR3: TGCGCCAGCAGCCCCCGGCCGCAAGAGACCCAGTACTTC. This encodes CASSPRPQETQYF.

J is TRBJ1-1 and V is TRBV6-5; D gene ambiguous. CDR1 and CDR2 from the germline V gene are MNHEY and SVGAGI. CDR3 size: 14 residues. V was pared by 0 bases and J by 0 bases, with 5 bases between. The CDR3 loop is CASSYSGLNTEAFF. The CDR3 DNA sequence: TGTGCCAGCAGTTACTCTGGGCTGAACACTGAAGCTTTCTTT.

J is TRBJ1-5 and V is TRBV2; D is unclear. V lost 2 bases and J 1 base, leaving 9 bases between the germline ends. CDR1 is SNHLY, CDR2 FYNNEI, per germline. This CDR3 spans 15 amino acids. DNA of the CDR3: TGTGCCAGCAGTGAACGGGTAGAGAGCAATCAGCCCCAGCATTTT. It yields the protein CASSERVESNQPQHF. The full variable domain, its missing parts supplied by reference TRBV2 and TRBJ1-5, is EPEVTQTPSHQVTQMGQEVILRCVPISNHLYFYWYRQILGQKVEFLVSFYNNEISEKSEIFDDQFSVERPDGSNFTLKIRSTKLEDSAMYFCASSERVESNQPQHFGDGTRLSIL.

The rearrangement joins TRBV4-3 to TRBJ2-3, with 10 bases lining up with TRBD2. V was clipped by 4 bases and J by 3 bases; unmatched bases: 4. This CDR3 spans 15 amino acids. Germline V gene lookup returns CDR1 LGHNA and CDR2 YSLEER. In DNA, the CDR3 is TGCGCCAGCAGCCTTTATAGCGGGGGGACAGATACGCAGTATTTT. Its translation is CASSLYSGGTDTQYF.

The rearrangement joins TRBV7-6 to TRBJ2-1, with TRBD2 matching over 12 bases. The CDR3 consists of 17 residues. The germline V gene encodes CDR1 SGHVS and CDR2 FNYEAQ. J was trimmed by 8 bases and V by 1 base; bases with no gene match: 9. As DNA, the CDR3 is TGTGCCAGCAGCTTAGTGGCTAGCGGGGGGGCTTCGTATGAGCAGTTCTTC. Translating it yields CASSLVASGGASYEQFF.

The chain joins TRBV27 to TRBJ1-2; 7 nucleotides agree with TRBD1. Per germline, CDR1 MNHEY and CDR2 SMNVEV (reference sequence). V was pared by 5 bases and J by 3 bases, with 12 bases of the junction left unmatched. The CDR3 consists of 16 residues. CDR3 region: CASSPSPGGGDYGYTF. For the CDR3, the DNA is TGTGCCAGCAGTCCCTCCCCAGGGGGGGGCGACTATGGCTACACCTTC.

The chain carries TRBV6-1 and TRBJ1-2; 12 nucleotides line up with TRBD1. The CDR3 is 15 residues long. Germline assignment: CDR1 MNHNS and CDR2 SASEGT. V lost 5 bases to trimming and J lost 3 bases; unmatched junction nucleotides: 4. The CDR3 coding sequence is TGTGCCAGCAGTCGGGGACAGGGGGCTGACTATGGCTACACCTTC. This encodes CASSRGQGADYGYTF.

V is TRBV11-2 and J is TRBJ2-5; TRBD2 agrees at 7 bases. Losses at the gene ends were 3 bases for V and 5 bases for J; bases not matched to a gene: 0. CDR1 is SGHAT and CDR2 is FQNNGV in the germline V gene. The CDR3 is 12 residues long. The CDR3 loop reads CASSLRGETQYF. In DNA, the CDR3 is TGTGCCAGCAGCTTGCGGGGGGAGACCCAGTACTTC.

The chain combines TRBV4-3 with TRBJ1-2; 7 bases match TRBD1. CDR1 is LGHNA and CDR2 is YSLEER in the germline V gene. The CDR3 extends over 17 amino acids. V dropped 0 bases and J dropped 6; count of bases not matched to a gene: 13. The CDR3 nucleotides read TGCGCCAGCAGCCAAGATCGCGAGGGACAGCGACAGGATGGCTACACCTTC. Translating it yields CASSQDREGQRQDGYTF.

The chain is built from TRBV19 and TRBJ2-7, with unresolved D. Trimming removed 2 bases at V and 2 bases at J, with 7 bases between. This CDR3 contains 13 residues. In germline, CDR1 is LNHDA, CDR2 SQIVND (reference sequence). The CDR3 loop reads CASSIFGTYEQYF. The CDR3, as DNA: TGTGCCAGTAGTATATTTGGGACCTACGAGCAGTACTTC.

This chain links TRBV18 with TRBJ2-7; TRBD2 matches at 8 bases. CDR1 KGHSH and CDR2 LQKENI come from the germline V gene. The CDR3 is 17 residues long. With 0 bases clipped from V and 0 bases from J, the junction kept 7 bases outside the gene matches. The CDR3 nucleotides are TGTGCCAGCTCACCACCCCTAGCGGGCCAAAGCTCCTACGAGCAGTACTTC. Protein: CASSPPLAGQSSYEQYF.